This T cell receptor beta chain was captured in a study of T cell responses to AZD1222 COVID-19 vaccine. Profiling relied on immunoSEQ multiplex PCR, and the TCRdb table lists in-frame clones only, not all of them. Found here are around 180,000 clones, 80% to 90% of them singletons; the top ten hold about 3%. Note on this clone: The antigen remains undetermined.

V gave up 3 bases and J gave up 7 bases, with 9 bases separating them. The CDR3 is 13 amino acids. Germline V CDR1 and CDR2: SGHNT, YENEEA. General study results and limits: Regions 160-218 and 743-854 dominated among vaccine-associated CD4 TCRs spanning spike. White British ancestry dominated among donors, who included more females, and clonal diversity was possibly underestimated.

The chain couples TRBV11-3 to TRBJ2-2; a possible D gene is TRBD1 (5 bases). The source of this sequence is an adult in good health. The source was peripheral blood, collected on day 0 of MenACWY control vaccination. In nucleotides, the CDR3 is TGTGCCAGCAGCTTGGCAGGGATCGGGGAGCTGTTTTTT. Its protein is CASSLAGIGELFF. The full variable domain, completed using reference TRBV11-3 and TRBJ2-2, is EAGVVQSPRYKIIEKKQPVAFWCNPISGHNTLYWYLQNLGQGPELLIRYENEEAVDDSQLPKDRFSAERLKGVDSTLKIQPAELGDSAVYLCASSLAGIGELFFGEGSRLTVL.